The T cell receptor beta chain described here comes from a study of identical twins. The CDR3 is made up of 15 amino acids. The germline CDR1 and CDR2 sequences are MNHEY and SMNVEV (reference sequence). Between the trimmed V and J ends, which lost 4 bases and 3 bases, there was a span of 15 bases. MiXCR, applied by TCRdb to the 5' RACE reads, yields one record per CDR3 protein. The sample carries 550,000 to 700,000 distinct CDR3 sequences, less than 25% recorded once. Separately, the same data were catalogued under a study of T cells expressing NK-cell markers.

Sequenced sample: PBMCs. This TCR was recovered from a woman younger than 30 in good health. The rearrangement uses TRBV27 and TRBJ1-1; D is unclear. CDR3 loop: CASSSDLSYYTEAFF. CDR3 nucleotide sequence: TGTGCCAGCAGTTCAGACCTTAGTTATTACACTGAAGCTTTCTTT.